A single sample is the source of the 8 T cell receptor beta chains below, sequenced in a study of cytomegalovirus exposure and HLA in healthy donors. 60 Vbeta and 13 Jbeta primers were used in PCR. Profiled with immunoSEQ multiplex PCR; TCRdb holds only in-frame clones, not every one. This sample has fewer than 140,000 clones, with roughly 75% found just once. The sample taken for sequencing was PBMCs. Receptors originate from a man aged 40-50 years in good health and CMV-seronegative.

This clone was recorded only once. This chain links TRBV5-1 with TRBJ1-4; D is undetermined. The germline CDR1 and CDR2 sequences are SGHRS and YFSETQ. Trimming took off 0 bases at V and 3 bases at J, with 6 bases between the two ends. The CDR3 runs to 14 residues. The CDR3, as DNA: TGCGCCAGCAGCTTGGACAGTCCTAATGAAAAACTGTTTTTT. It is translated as CASSLDSPNEKLFF.

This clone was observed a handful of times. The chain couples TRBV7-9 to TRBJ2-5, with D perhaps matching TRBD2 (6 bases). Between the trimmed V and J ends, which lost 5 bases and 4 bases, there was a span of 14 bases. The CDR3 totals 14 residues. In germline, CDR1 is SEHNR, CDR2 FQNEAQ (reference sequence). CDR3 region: CASSPSTRTETQYF. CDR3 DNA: TGTGCCAGCAGCCCTTCGACTAGAACAGAGACCCAGTACTTC.

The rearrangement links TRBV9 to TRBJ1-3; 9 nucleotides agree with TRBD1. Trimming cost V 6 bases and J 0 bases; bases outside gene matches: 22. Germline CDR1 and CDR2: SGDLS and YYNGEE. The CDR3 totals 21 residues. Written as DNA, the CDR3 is TGTGCCAGCATCGTCCCGGGACAGGGTCCTCTTCCATACTCCTCTGGAAACACCATATATTTT. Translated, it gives CASIVPGQGPLPYSSGNTIYF.

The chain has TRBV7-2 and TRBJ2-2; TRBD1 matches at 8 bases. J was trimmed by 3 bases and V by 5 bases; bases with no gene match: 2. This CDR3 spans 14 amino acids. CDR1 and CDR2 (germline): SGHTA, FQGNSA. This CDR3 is CASSGQGYTGELFF. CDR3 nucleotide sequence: TGTGCCAGCAGCGGACAGGGCTACACCGGGGAGCTGTTTTTT. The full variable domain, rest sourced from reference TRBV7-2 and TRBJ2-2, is GAGVSQSPSNKVTEKGKDVELRCDPISGHTALYWYRQSLGQGLEFLIYFQGNSAPDKSGLPSDRFSAERTGGSVSTLTIQRTQQEDSAVYLCASSGQGYTGELFFGEGSRLTVL.

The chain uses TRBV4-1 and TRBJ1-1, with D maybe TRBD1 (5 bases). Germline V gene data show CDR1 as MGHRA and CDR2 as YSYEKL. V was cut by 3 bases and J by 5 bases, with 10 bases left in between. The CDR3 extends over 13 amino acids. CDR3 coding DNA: TGCGCCAGCAGCCAGCGTGGGGGGACTGAAGCTTTCTTT. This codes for CASSQRGGTEAFF.

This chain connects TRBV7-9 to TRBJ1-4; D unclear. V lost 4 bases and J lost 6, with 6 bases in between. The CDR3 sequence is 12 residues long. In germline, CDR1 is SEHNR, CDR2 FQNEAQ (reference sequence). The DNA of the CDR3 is TGTGCCAGCAGCTGGGCAGATGAAAAACTGTTTTTT. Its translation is CASSWADEKLFF.

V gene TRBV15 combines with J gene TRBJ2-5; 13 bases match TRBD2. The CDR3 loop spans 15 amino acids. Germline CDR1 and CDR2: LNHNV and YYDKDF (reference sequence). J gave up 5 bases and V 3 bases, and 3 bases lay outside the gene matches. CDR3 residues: CATSRGLAGRETQYF. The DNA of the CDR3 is TGTGCCACCAGCAGGGGACTAGCGGGGCGGGAGACCCAGTACTTC.

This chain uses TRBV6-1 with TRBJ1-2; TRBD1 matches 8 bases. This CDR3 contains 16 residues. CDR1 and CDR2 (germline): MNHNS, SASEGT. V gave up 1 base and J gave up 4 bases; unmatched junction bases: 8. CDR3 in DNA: TGTGCCAGCAGTGAAGTTTTAGGACAGGGAATCTATGGCTACACCTTC. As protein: CASSEVLGQGIYGYTF.